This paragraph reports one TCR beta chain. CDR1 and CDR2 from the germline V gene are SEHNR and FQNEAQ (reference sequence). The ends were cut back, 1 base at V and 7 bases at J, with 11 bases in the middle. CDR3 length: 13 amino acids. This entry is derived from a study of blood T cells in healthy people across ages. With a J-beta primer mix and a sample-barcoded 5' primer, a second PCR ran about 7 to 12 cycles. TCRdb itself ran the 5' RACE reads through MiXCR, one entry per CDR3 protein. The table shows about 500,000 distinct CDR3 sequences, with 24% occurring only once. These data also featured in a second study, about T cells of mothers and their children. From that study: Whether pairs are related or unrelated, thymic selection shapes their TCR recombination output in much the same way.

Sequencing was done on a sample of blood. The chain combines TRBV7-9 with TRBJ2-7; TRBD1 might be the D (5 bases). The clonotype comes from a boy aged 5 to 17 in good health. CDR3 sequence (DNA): TGTGCCAGCAGCTTAGGACAGTTTGATGAGCAGTACTTC. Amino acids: CASSLGQFDEQYF.